The next 3 T cell receptor beta chains were all read from a single sample in a study of shared clonotypes between healthy human individuals. Produced via immunoSEQ multiplex PCR; TCRdb's table is partial and in-frame only. Seen here are fewer than 350,000 clones, around nine tenths observed once, and the top ten hold 15% to 20%. Sequencing used memory CD8+ T cells sorted from blood. The subset is: CD45RO+ cells pooled with CCR7-negative TemRA cells. All receptors come from a man younger than 35 in good health.

The rearrangement uses TRBV15 and TRBJ2-7, with 9 bases lining up with TRBD2. With V trimmed by 3 bases and J by 5 bases, 8 bases remained unmatched. The CDR3 length is 15 residues. Germline V gene lookup returns CDR1 LNHNV and CDR2 YYDKDF (reference sequence). This CDR3 reads CATSSYSGRSNEQYF. DNA of the CDR3: TGTGCCACCAGCAGCTATAGCGGGAGATCGAACGAGCAGTACTTC.

The chain recombines TRBV9 with TRBJ2-1; tentative D call: TRBD1 (6 bases). With 2 bases removed from V and 6 bases from J, the gap between germline ends came to 12 bases. The CDR3 sequence is 14 residues long. Looked up from germline, CDR1 is SGDLS and CDR2 is YYNGEE. Here the CDR3 reads CASSVTGWGNEQFF. The CDR3 DNA follows: TGTGCCAGCAGCGTCACAGGGTGGGGCAATGAGCAGTTCTTC.

The gene calls are TRBV28 and TRBJ2-3; D gene ambiguous. Germline-derived CDR1 and CDR2 are MDHEN and SYDVKM. The CDR3 is 14 residues long. Trimming shortened V by 2 bases and J by 10 bases, and 16 bases separated the two germline ends. The CDR3 DNA sequence: TGTGCCAGCAGTTTAAGGACCCCCTTTATCTCGCAGTATTTT. Its protein is CASSLRTPFISQYF.